This T cell receptor (beta chain) was identified during a study of control samples from healthy donors and cancer patients. CDR1 MNHNS and CDR2 SASEGT come from the germline V gene. The CDR3 totals 15 residues. Trimming shortened V by 3 bases and J by 1 base, and 10 bases separated the two germline ends. The repertoire was sequenced with immunoSEQ multiplex PCR; TCRdb's copy has only in-frame clones and lacks some. The data hold approximately 50,000 clones, with about 87% observed a single time. Sample: PBMCs. This receptor was taken from a woman aged 55-69 years with lung cancer. J is TRBJ2-4 and V is TRBV6-1; either TRBD1 or TRBD2 may supply D (5 bases each). The CDR3 sequence: CASSEGTRAKNIQYF. CDR3 in DNA: TGTGCCAGCAGTGAGGGGACGAGGGCCAAAAACATTCAGTACTTC.